Listed below are T cell receptor beta chains from one sample, sequenced in a study of long-term antiretroviral therapy in people with HIV. Some clones are missing from TCRdb's copy, which holds only in-frame ones; the method was immunoSEQ multiplex PCR. The sample consists of roughly 25,000 clones, roughly 82% of them appearing once. The sequencing used unsorted PBMCs, collected 1.1 years before starting antiretroviral therapy. These receptors were collected from a woman in her twenties or thirties with HIV. The CDR3 runs from the conserved cysteine through the conserved F or W. A D gene is named only where the DNA matches it firmly. Clone size is given for some rows only: seen once, a few or many times, or a class if the clone is expanded.

size: few
V: TRBV5-1
J: TRBJ1-2
D: TRBD1
DNA: TGCGCCAGCAGCCCCACAGGGGATCATGGCTACACCTTC
CDR3: CASSPTGDHGYTF

size: few
V: TRBV30
J: TRBJ2-2
D: -
DNA: TGTGCCTGGAGTACGGACAGAAGCACCGGGGAGCTGTTTTTT
CDR3: CAWSTDRSTGELFF

size: once
V: TRBV5-4
J: TRBJ2-3
D: TRBD2
DNA: TGTGCCAGCAGCTTAGGAGCGAGCGGGGGGCCAAGCACAGATACGCAGTATTTT
CDR3: CASSLGASGGPSTDTQYF

size: -
V: TRBV7-6
J: TRBJ1-2
D: -
DNA: TGTGCCAGCAGCTTAGGGCCCAGCTATGGCTACACCTTC
CDR3: CASSLGPSYGYTF

size: few
V: TRBV5-6
J: TRBJ2-2
D: TRBD2
DNA: TGTGCGGGAAAGCGGGGCGGAACCGGGGAGCTGTTTTTT
CDR3: CAGKRGGTGELFF

size: -
V: TRBV28
J: TRBJ1-2
D: -
DNA: TGTGCCAGCCGTTCATCAGCAAACTATGGCTACACCTTC
CDR3: CASRSSANYGYTF

size: -
V: TRBV6-6
J: TRBJ2-5
D: TRBD1
DNA: TGTGCCAGCAGTCGGACAGGTGCGGAGACCCAGTACTTC
CDR3: CASSRTGAETQYF

size: once
V: TRBV5-6
J: TRBJ2-1
D: TRBD2
DNA: TGTGCCAGCAGCCCGAGCGGGGGGGGGTCCAATGAGCAGTTCTTC
CDR3: CASSPSGGGSNEQFF

size: -
V: TRBV10-3
J: TRBJ2-5
D: -
DNA: TGTGCCATCAGACCCGACAGGGAGGGAGAGACCCAGTACTTC
CDR3: CAIRPDREGETQYF

size: -
V: TRBV27
J: TRBJ1-2
D: -
DNA: TGTGCCAGCAGTGTAAACAGGCAGCAGGACTATGGCTACACCTTC
CDR3: CASSVNRQQDYGYTF

size: -
V: TRBV7-7
J: TRBJ2-2
D: TRBD1
DNA: TGTGCCAGCAGCTTACACAGCCCAGGGACAGGGACCACCGGGGAGCTGTTTTTT
CDR3: CASSLHSPGTGTTGELFF

size: -
V: TRBV2
J: TRBJ1-3
D: -
DNA: TGTGCCAGCAGTGCAGTACTCAACACCATATATTTT
CDR3: CASSAVLNTIYF

size: -
V: TRBV6-6
J: TRBJ1-5
D: TRBD1
DNA: TGTGCCAGCAGTTACCTGGAGGGACAGAATCAGCCCCAGCATTTT
CDR3: CASSYLEGQNQPQHF